This TCR beta chain was captured by sequencing in a study of beta chain features in type 1 diabetes. Across the study: Regarding age, gender and cell yields, patients proved similar to healthy donors.

Sorting that relied on CD45RO/CCR7/CD25/CD127/CD95/CD27 yielded CD4+ naive, central memory, regulatory and stem cell-like memory cells. Regarding the study as a whole: Researchers caution that PCR might favor shorter templates, equally among patients and controls. When VDJ junctions were examined, type 1 diabetes patients showed fewer insertions and more deletions.

Sequenced material consisted of expressed TCRB transcripts (all of the isolated RNA was reverse transcribed). Sequenced by immunoSEQ multiplex PCR; TCRdb stores in-frame clones only, minus some. The data show 310,000 or so clones, with around 7.6% seen just once and 0.44% held by the top ten. As to this clone: The antigen is unknown.

Trimming took off 1 base at V and 2 bases at J, with 21 bases between the two ends. Germline loops: CDR1 SGHAT, CDR2 FQNNGV. The length of the CDR3 is 18 residues. This TCR was recovered from a woman aged 18-35 years in good health. The gene calls are TRBV11-2 and TRBJ2-7, with a tentative D call TRBD2 (7 bases). Specimen: central memory CD4+ T cells from blood. Here the CDR3 reads CASSLGPSISGTTYEQYF. The CDR3 DNA follows: TGTGCCAGCAGCTTAGGTCCCAGTATAAGCGGGACAACCTACGAGCAGTACTTC.